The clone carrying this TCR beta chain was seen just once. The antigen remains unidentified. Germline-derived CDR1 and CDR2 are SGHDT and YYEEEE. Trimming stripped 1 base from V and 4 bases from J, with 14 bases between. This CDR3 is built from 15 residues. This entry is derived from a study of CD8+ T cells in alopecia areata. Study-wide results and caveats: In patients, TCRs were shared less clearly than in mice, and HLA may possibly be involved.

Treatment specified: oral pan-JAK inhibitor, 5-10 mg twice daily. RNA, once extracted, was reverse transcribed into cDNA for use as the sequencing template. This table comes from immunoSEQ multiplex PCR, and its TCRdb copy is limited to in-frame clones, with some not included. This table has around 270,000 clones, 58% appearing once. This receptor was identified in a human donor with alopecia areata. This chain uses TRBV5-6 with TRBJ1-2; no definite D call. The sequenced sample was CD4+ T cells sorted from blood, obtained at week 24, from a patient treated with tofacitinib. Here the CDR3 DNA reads TGTGCCAGCAGCTTGTGGTCGGGGAGATTCTATGGCTACACCTTC. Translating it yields CASSLWSGRFYGYTF.